The subject of this entry is one TCR beta chain. What it binds is not known. Trimming left V 5 bases short and J 5 bases short, with 13 bases between. The germline CDR1 and CDR2 sequences are MDHEN and SYDVKM. This CDR3 has 13 residues. This entry comes from a study of shared clonotypes between healthy human individuals. Naive CD8 populations comprised CD45RO-negative cells positively selected for CCR7, excluding terminally differentiated effector memory CD45RA+ cells. There were no recent acute infections or vaccinations among the donors, who were healthy HIV-negative adults. Clones were read by immunoSEQ multiplex PCR, and TCRdb kept only the in-frame ones, dropping some. The table includes some 2.1 million clones, roughly 95% detected once. Broader study findings: An effect of sequencing depth on clonotype sharing among donors was expected.

The V and J genes are TRBV28 and TRBJ2-7; D may match TRBD1 or TRBD2 (5 bases each). The specimen was naive CD8+ T cells from PBMCs. The source is a man younger than 30 in good health. Some clones in this sample may be carry-over from other donors' samples. CDR3 in DNA: TGTGCCAGCAGTCTTCCGGGGCGCGACGAGCAGTACTTC. Protein sequence: CASSLPGRDEQYF.